The present TCR beta chain was sequenced within a study of regulatory T cells in long-lasting Graves disease. This clonotype has a handful of counts. What it binds is unknown. The time point was: newly diagnosed GD, antithyroid drugs for less than 3 months. The TCR library was made from RNA extracted from PBMCs. Germline-derived CDR1 and CDR2 are SEHNR and FQNEAQ (reference sequence). This CDR3 is 15 amino acids long. V lost 3 bases, J lost 5 bases, and 14 bases lay in between. Regarding the study as a whole: Among samples with persistent disease, TRBV28, TRBJ1-2 and TRBJ2-5 were favored. It is possible that accuracy was reduced by the small size of the sample.

HTBI primers from iRepertoire and Arm-PCR of CDR3 regions yielded the TCR beta libraries. From the multiplex PCR reads, TCRdb called clonotypes with MiXCR, one entry per CDR3 protein. The sample includes hundreds of thousands of distinct CDR3 sequences, around 17% of them seen just once. These data also formed part of another study, on T cells in Graves' hyperthyroidism and ophthalmopathy.

Source: peripheral blood mononuclear cells (PBMCs), taken at new diagnosis, from a patient treated with antithyroid drugs. The chain couples TRBV7-9 to TRBJ1-5; D unclear. This TCR came from a young woman with Graves disease. The CDR3 DNA reads as TGTGCCAGCAGCTTGGGTTCTGAAGGTGATCAGCCCCAGCATTTT. Translation gives CASSLGSEGDQPQHF.